Following are 28 T cell receptor beta chains from one sample sequenced in a study of Ad26.COV2.S vaccination and SARS-CoV-2 variants. Sequencing used immunoSEQ multiplex PCR; TCRdb keeps in-frame clones, though not all of them. The repertoire consists of about 400,000 clones, with roughly 90% occurring once and the leading ten covering approximately 4%. Treatment indicated: around 19 received Ad26.COV2.S at low or high dose, single or two shots; roughly 5 received placebo; per-sample allocation not given. Sampling was done on day 63 after the first vaccine or placebo injection. Sequencing used peripheral blood, obtained in a trial of Ad26.COV2.S vaccine versus placebo. Source of these receptors: a person aged 18-60 years who received the Ad26.COV2.S COVID-19 vaccine or a placebo.

The CDR3 spells CARSGGGATIHNEQFF. The CDR3, as DNA: TGTGCCAGAAGCGGGGGTGGGGCCACAATCCACAATGAGCAGTTCTTC. This chain links TRBV7-5 with TRBJ2-1. TRBV7-5 is deemed a pseudogene. There are 16 residues in the CDR3.

This clone has a handful of counts. This chain links TRBV4-2 with TRBJ1-6; possibly TRBD1 for D (5 bases). Per germline, CDR1 LGHNA and CDR2 YNFKEQ. The V end was cut by 9 bases, the J end by 8 bases, with 23 bases between. The CDR3 length is 16 residues. The CDR3 loop is CASSLKRAGLDSPLHF. CDR3 in DNA: TGTGCCAGTTCTCTGAAAAGGGCAGGGTTGGATTCACCCCTCCACTTT.

The chain uses TRBV28 and TRBJ1-2, with TRBD1 as a possible D gene (6 bases). The ends were cut back, 3 bases at V and 8 bases at J, with 22 bases in the middle. Germline CDR1 is MDHEN and CDR2 is SYDVKM. The CDR3 loop spans 16 amino acids. Here the CDR3 reads CASSLSGQPLSWGYTF. The CDR3 nucleotides read TGTGCCAGCAGTTTGTCAGGACAGCCCTTATCCTGGGGCTACACCTTC.

The V and J genes are TRBV4-3 and TRBJ1-6; D gene uncertain. This CDR3 region has 12 residues. Germline V gene data show CDR1 as LGHNA and CDR2 as YSLEER. V shed 8 bases and J shed 6 bases, with 8 bases lying between them. The CDR3 DNA sequence: TGCGCCAGCCAAGGTTTTAATTCACCCCTCCACTTT. It translates to CASQGFNSPLHF.

This rearrangement joins TRBV3-1 (or the pseudogene TRBV3-2) to TRBJ1-2; no reliable D call. CDR1 and CDR2 from the germline V gene are LGHDT and YNNKEL (reference sequence). CDR3 length: 13 residues. V lost 1 base and J 5 bases, leaving 8 bases between the germline ends. CDR3 nucleotides: TGTGCCAGCAGCCAAGCGTATGGTTATGGCTACACCTTC. Translation gives CASSQAYGYGYTF.

The rearrangement joins TRBV10-3 to TRBJ1-6; 7 nucleotides line up with TRBD1. The CDR3 has 13 amino acids. The V gene's germline CDR1 is ENHRY and CDR2 SYGVKD. Unmatched junction bases numbered 5, after V lost 8 bases and J lost 7 bases. CDR3 DNA sequence: TGTGCCATCGCAGGACAGGCGAATTCACCCCTCCACTTT. As protein: CAIAGQANSPLHF.

V is TRBV4-1 and J is TRBJ2-7; TRBD1 aligns across 11 bases. From germline, CDR1 is MGHRA and CDR2 YSYEKL. Unmatched junction bases numbered 8, after V lost 5 bases and J lost 5 bases. This CDR3 region has 15 residues. The CDR3 loop is CASSKGTGGSDEQYF. For the CDR3, the DNA is TGCGCCAGCAGCAAGGGGACAGGGGGAAGTGACGAGCAGTACTTC.

The chain employs TRBV5-8 and TRBJ1-6, with D possibly TRBD1 on 5 matching bases. The CDR3 is made up of 14 amino acids. CDR1 and CDR2 from the germline V gene are SGHTS and YDEGEE. V lost 4 bases, J lost 10 bases, and 15 bases lay in between. CDR3 nucleotides: TGTGCCAGCAGCCCGGACCGCCGGGGGTCACCCCTCCACTTT. It is translated as CASSPDRRGSPLHF.

The rearrangement links TRBV11-2 to TRBJ2-2; 12 nucleotides match TRBD2. This CDR3 has 17 amino acids. Germline V gives CDR1 SGHAT, CDR2 FQNNGV. J gave up 6 bases and V 3 bases, and 8 bases lay outside the gene matches. CDR3 nucleotide sequence: TGTGCCAGCAGCTTTAGGCTAGCGGGGGGGCCCCCCGGGGAGCTGTTTTTT. Translated, it gives CASSFRLAGGPPGELFF.

This chain links TRBV7-2 with TRBJ1-2; a weak D match, TRBD1 (6 bases). Germline V CDR1 and CDR2: SGHTA, FQGNSA. The ends were cut back, 2 bases at V and 4 bases at J, with 17 bases in the middle. CDR3 length equals 16 residues. CDR3 nucleotides: TGTGCCAGCAGCTTAAGACAATCGGACAGCCTCTATGGCTACACCTTC. The encoded protein is CASSLRQSDSLYGYTF.

The gene calls are TRBV6-6 and TRBJ2-5; TRBD2 agrees at 10 bases. V shed 6 bases, J shed 4 bases, and the junction held 5 bases outside the gene matches. The germline gives CDR1 MNHNY, CDR2 SVGAGI (reference sequence). This CDR3 spans 14 amino acids. CDR3 sequence: CASSPSGGGETQYF. The CDR3, as DNA: TGTGCCAGCAGCCCAAGCGGGGGGGGAGAGACCCAGTACTTC.

The chain couples TRBV5-4 to TRBJ2-3; a possible D gene is TRBD2 (5 bases). Germline V gene sequence: CDR1 SGHNT, CDR2 YYREEE (reference sequence). CDR3 length equals 13 residues. Trimming took 3 bases from V and 4 from J, leaving 9 bases between them. The CDR3 nucleotides read TGTGCCAGCAGCTATTCCGGGGCAGATACGCAGTATTTT. Its translation is CASSYSGADTQYF.

The chain uses TRBV19 and TRBJ2-3; 10 bases align to TRBD1. The CDR3 totals 16 residues. V trimming: 2 bases; J trimming: 5 bases; junction bases outside the gene matches: 7. Germline loops: CDR1 LNHDA, CDR2 SQIVND (reference sequence). The CDR3 nucleotides read TGTGCCAGTAGTATACGAGGGACAGGGGTGGGAGATACGCAGTATTTT. It is translated as CASSIRGTGVGDTQYF.

This clone was seen a few times. This chain connects TRBV6-5 to TRBJ1-3, with 7 positions matching TRBD1. V was clipped by 6 bases and J by 4 bases; unmatched bases: 6. Germline CDR1 reads MNHEY; CDR2 reads SVGAGI. The CDR3 has 14 residues. The CDR3 DNA sequence: TGTGCCAGCAGGGTAACAGGGGACGGAAACACCATATATTTT. It codes for CASRVTGDGNTIYF.

The CDR3 here is CASSLTNTDTQYF. The CDR3 DNA sequence: TGTGCCAGCAGCCTCACGAACACAGATACGCAGTATTTT. The chain joins TRBV7-6 to TRBJ2-3; D is ambiguous. This CDR3 has 13 residues. With 5 bases removed from V and 2 bases from J, the gap between germline ends came to 8 bases. The germline CDR1 and CDR2 sequences are SGHVS and FNYEAQ.

The rearrangement uses TRBV7-3 and TRBJ2-3, with no clear D. V was shortened by 2 bases and J by 4 bases, with 7 bases between the two germline ends. The CDR3 extends over 13 amino acids. Germline V CDR1 and CDR2: SGHTA, FQGTGA. The CDR3 DNA follows: TGTGCCAGCAGCTTATTTGGGTCAGATACGCAGTATTTT. Residues: CASSLFGSDTQYF.

The rearrangement joins TRBV30 to TRBJ1-5, with D unresolved. The V gene lost 3 bases and the J gene lost 0 bases, with 6 bases spanning the gap. The CDR3 is 13 amino acids. CDR1 GTSNPN and CDR2 SVGIG come from the germline V gene (reference sequence). The CDR3 reads CAWSSTSNQPQHF. The DNA for the CDR3 is TGTGCCTGGAGCTCGACTAGCAATCAGCCCCAGCATTTT.

The chain couples TRBV15 to TRBJ2-2, with D hard to call. V was clipped by 0 bases and J by 2 bases, with 7 bases between them. The germline V gene encodes CDR1 LNHNV and CDR2 YYDKDF (reference sequence). The CDR3 runs 15 residues. The CDR3 nucleotides read TGTGCCACCAGCAGAGATCAAGGAAACACCGGGGAGCTGTTTTTT. It encodes CATSRDQGNTGELFF.

A single count supports this clone. V gene TRBV7-9 combines with J gene TRBJ2-3; 10 bases are shared with TRBD2. There are 17 residues in the CDR3. Unmatched junction bases numbered 8, after V lost 0 bases and J lost 5 bases. In germline, CDR1 is SEHNR, CDR2 FQNEAQ (reference sequence). The CDR3 sequence is CASSLAESGGALDTQYF. CDR3 bases: TGTGCCAGCAGCTTAGCGGAGAGCGGGGGGGCCCTAGATACGCAGTATTTT.

Points on this clone: At one end, the junction sequence differs from germline, possibly due to a read error. The chain has TRBV19 and TRBJ2-2; possibly TRBD1 for D (5 bases). This CDR3 is built from 13 residues. Germline-derived CDR1 and CDR2 are LNHDA and SQIVND (reference sequence). The CDR3 protein is CACRQTNTGELFF. Written as DNA, the CDR3 is TGTGCCTGTAGACAGACGAACACCGGGGAGCTGTTTTTT.

The chain has TRBV28 and TRBJ1-6; 7 nucleotides line up with TRBD1. Germline trimming cut 6 bases from V and 4 bases from J; bases unmatched to any gene: 6. Germline CDR1 reads MDHEN; CDR2 reads SYDVKM. This CDR3 region has 15 residues. This CDR3 is CASSPGGEYNSPLHF. The CDR3 DNA is TGTGCCAGCAGCCCAGGGGGGGAATATAATTCACCCCTCCACTTT. Supplemented by reference TRBV28 and TRBJ1-6, the full variable domain reads DVKVTQSSRYLVKRTGEKVFLECVQDMDHENMFWYRQDPGLGLRLIYFSYDVKMKEKGDIPEGYSVSREKKERFSLILESASTNQTSMYLCASSPGGEYNSPLHFGNGTRLTVT.

The chain employs TRBV7-3 and TRBJ2-2, with D tentatively TRBD1 (7 bases). This CDR3 contains 14 residues. Germline V CDR1 and CDR2: SGHTA, FQGTGA. V dropped 5 bases and J dropped 6 bases, with 13 bases sitting between them. Here the CDR3 reads CASSPAGGSGELFF. In nucleotides, the CDR3 is TGTGCCAGCAGCCCCGCAGGGGGGTCCGGGGAGCTGTTTTTT.

The count of this clone is one. V and J are TRBV18 and TRBJ1-1; tentatively, D is TRBD1 (5 bases). The germline CDR1 and CDR2 sequences are KGHSH and LQKENI. This CDR3 region has 14 residues. V was cut by 1 base and J by 3 bases, with 9 bases left in between. For the CDR3, the DNA is TGTGCCAGCTCACCACGATGGGGGGACACTGAAGCTTTCTTT. Its protein product is CASSPRWGDTEAFF. Using reference TRBV18 and TRBJ1-1 for the parts outside the CDR3, the full variable domain is NAGVMQNPRHLVRRRGQEARLRCSPMKGHSHVYWYRQLPEEGLKFMVYLQKENIIDESGMPKERFSAEFPKEGPSILRIQQVVRGDSAAYFCASSPRWGDTEAFFGQGTRLTVV.

There are a few counts of this clone. J is TRBJ1-2 and V is TRBV3-1 (or the pseudogene TRBV3-2); D might be TRBD1 (5 bases). This CDR3 contains 14 residues. Germline-derived CDR1 and CDR2 are LGHDT and YNNKEL (reference sequence). The V and J ends lost 2 bases and 7 bases respectively, with 14 bases between them. The DNA of the CDR3 is TGTGCCAGCAGCCAACCCGGGGACGGCGCTGGCTACACCTTC. Encoded protein: CASSQPGDGAGYTF.

This chain links TRBV7-2 with TRBJ1-2, with D unclear. Germline CDR1 SGHTA, CDR2 FQGNSA. Trimming cost V 5 bases and J 4 bases, with 14 bases left between them. The CDR3 is made up of 14 amino acids. CDR3: CASSKREKTYGYTF. The DNA for the CDR3 is TGTGCCAGCAGCAAGAGGGAGAAAACCTATGGCTACACCTTC.

The count of this clone is one. This chain connects TRBV11-2 to TRBJ2-2, with D unresolved. The V end lost 2 bases, the J end lost 5 bases, and 6 bases lay between the germline ends. Germline loops: CDR1 SGHAT, CDR2 FQNNGV. The CDR3 contains 13 residues. In DNA, the CDR3 is TGTGCCAGCAGCTTAAGTAGGACCGGGGAGCTGTTTTTT. Translated: CASSLSRTGELFF. Complete variable domain (other parts from reference TRBV11-2 and TRBJ2-2): EAGVAQSPRYKIIEKRQSVAFWCNPISGHATLYWYQQILGQGPKLLIQFQNNGVVDDSQLPKDRFSAERLKGVDSTLKIQPAKLEDSAVYLCASSLSRTGELFFGEGSRLTVL.

The V and J genes are TRBV19 and TRBJ2-7, with D perhaps assigned TRBD1 or TRBD2 (5 bases each). The V end lost 4 bases, the J end lost 0 bases, and 16 bases lay between the germline ends. Germline CDR1 is LNHDA and CDR2 is SQIVND (reference sequence). The CDR3 runs 16 residues. CDR3 nucleotides: TGTGCCAGTAGTACAACCGGGGCCTCTAGCTCCTACGAGCAGTACTTC. Its protein product is CASSTTGASSSYEQYF.

The CDR3 bases are TGCGCCAGCAGCTTGGGGTCGGACCAACAAGAGACCCAGTACTTC. Translated: CASSLGSDQQETQYF. The V and J genes are TRBV5-1 and TRBJ2-5, with no clear D. The V end lost 0 bases, the J end lost 2 bases, and 11 bases lay between the germline ends. The length of the CDR3 is 15 residues. Per the germline V gene, CDR1 is SGHRS and CDR2 is YFSETQ.